Sequencing of this T cell receptor beta chain was carried out in a study of cytomegalovirus exposure and HLA in healthy donors. General study results and limits: Usually a TCR sequence was rare, but some public TCRs were found in many donors. The study designated fewer than 200 TCR beta chains cytomegalovirus-associated. Published work reported that the classifier diagnosed cytomegalovirus status with high specificity and sensitivity.

This clone was found once. Antigen specificity is unknown. Some clones are missing from TCRdb's copy, which holds only in-frame ones; the method was immunoSEQ multiplex PCR. The sample yields some 240,000 clones, roughly 83% seen once. The germline gives CDR1 SQVTM, CDR2 ANQGSEA. V lost 7 bases, J lost 3 bases, and 16 bases lay in between. The CDR3 totals 14 residues. The source is a woman younger than 35 in good health and CMV-seronegative. The rearrangement links TRBV29-1 to TRBJ1-5; TRBD1 might be the D (6 bases). The sequencing input was PBMCs. The CDR3 nucleotides read TGCAGCGCCACGCCCGGGGGCAACAATCAGCCCCAGCATTTT. It translates to CSATPGGNNQPQHF.